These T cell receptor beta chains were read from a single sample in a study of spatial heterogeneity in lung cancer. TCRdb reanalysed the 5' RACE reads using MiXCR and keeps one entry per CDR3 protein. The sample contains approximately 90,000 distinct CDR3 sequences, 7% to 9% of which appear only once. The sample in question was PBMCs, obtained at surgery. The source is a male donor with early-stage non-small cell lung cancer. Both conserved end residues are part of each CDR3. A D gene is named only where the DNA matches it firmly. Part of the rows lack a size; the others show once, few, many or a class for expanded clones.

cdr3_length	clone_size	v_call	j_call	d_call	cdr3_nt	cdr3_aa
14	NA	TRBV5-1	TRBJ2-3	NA	TGCGCCAGCAGCTTAGTGGGAGGAAGAGATACGCAGTATTTT	CASSLVGGRDTQYF
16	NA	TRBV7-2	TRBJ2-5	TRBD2	TGTGCCAGCAGCTTAATGAGCGGGGGGGCTCGAGAGACCCAGTACTTC	CASSLMSGGARETQYF
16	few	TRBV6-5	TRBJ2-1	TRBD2	TGTGCCAGCAGTTACTCCGGACTAGCGGACTACAATGAGCAGTTCTTC	CASSYSGLADYNEQFF
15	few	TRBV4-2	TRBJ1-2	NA	TGTGCCAGCAGCCAAGATGTCGGGCAGGGTATGGGCTACACCTTC	CASSQDVGQGMGYTF
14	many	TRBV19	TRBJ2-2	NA	TGTGCCAGTAGAGTAACGGGGCACACCGGGGAGCTGTTTTTT	CASRVTGHTGELFF
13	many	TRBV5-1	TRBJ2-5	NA	TGCGCCAGCAGCTTGATTACTCAAGAGACCCAGTACTTC	CASSLITQETQYF
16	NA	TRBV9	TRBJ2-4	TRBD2	TGTGCCAGCAGCCCTCTCTTCGGGGGACTAACCAACATTCAGTACTTC	CASSPLFGGLTNIQYF
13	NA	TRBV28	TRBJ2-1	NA	TGTGCCAGCAGTTTAGGGGAACCTTCTGAGCAGTTCTTC	CASSLGEPSEQFF
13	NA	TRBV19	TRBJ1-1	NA	TGTGCCAGTAGCACAGGCGGGGACACTGAAGCTTTCTTT	CASSTGGDTEAFF
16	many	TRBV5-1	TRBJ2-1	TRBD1	TGCGCCAGCAGCCTAACTAACTTCGTCAGGGGGAATGAGCAGTTCTTC	CASSLTNFVRGNEQFF
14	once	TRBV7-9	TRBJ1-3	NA	TGTGCCAGCAGCCGAAGGGGAGCTGGAAACACCATATATTTT	CASSRRGAGNTIYF
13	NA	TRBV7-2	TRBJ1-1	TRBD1	TGTGCCAGCAGCCGTGACAGGGGGCTTCGGGCTTTCTTT	CASSRDRGLRAFF
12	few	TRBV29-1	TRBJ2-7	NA	TGCAGCGTTGGCGCCACCTCCTACGAGCAGTACTTC	CSVGATSYEQYF
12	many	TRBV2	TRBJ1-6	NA	TGTGCCAGCAGGGGAAGTAATTCACCCCTCCACTTT	CASRGSNSPLHF
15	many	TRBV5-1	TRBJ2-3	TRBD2	TGCGCCAGCAGCTTGTACGGGACTACCACAGATACGCAGTATTTT	CASSLYGTTTDTQYF
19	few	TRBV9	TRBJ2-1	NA	TGTGCCAGCAGCCTCGAGGGCCGTTTTTTTCGGGGGAGTTACAATGAGCAGTTCTTC	CASSLEGRFFRGSYNEQFF
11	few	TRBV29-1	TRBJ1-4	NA	TGCAGCGTTGAGGGTAGGGACCAACTGTTTTTT	CSVEGRDQLFF
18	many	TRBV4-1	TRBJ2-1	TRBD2	TGCGCCAGCAGCTCGGGACTAGCGGGACATCCCTCTACAATGAGTCAGTTCTTC	CASSSGLAGHPSTMSQFF
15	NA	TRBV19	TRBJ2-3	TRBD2	TGTGCCAGTAGTTTGACTAGCGGGGACACAGATACGCAGTATTTT	CASSLTSGDTDTQYF
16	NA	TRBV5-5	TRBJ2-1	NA	TGTGCCAGCAGCTTAAGGGAAGGCCGCTCCTACAATGAGCAGTTCTTC	CASSLREGRSYNEQFF
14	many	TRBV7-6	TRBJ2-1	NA	TGTGCCAGCAGCCCGTTTTTTTTTAACAATGAGCAGTTCTTC	CASSPFFFNNEQFF
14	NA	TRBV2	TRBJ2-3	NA	TGTGCCAGCAGTGAAGGGTCTGGAGCAGATACGCAGTATTTT	CASSEGSGADTQYF